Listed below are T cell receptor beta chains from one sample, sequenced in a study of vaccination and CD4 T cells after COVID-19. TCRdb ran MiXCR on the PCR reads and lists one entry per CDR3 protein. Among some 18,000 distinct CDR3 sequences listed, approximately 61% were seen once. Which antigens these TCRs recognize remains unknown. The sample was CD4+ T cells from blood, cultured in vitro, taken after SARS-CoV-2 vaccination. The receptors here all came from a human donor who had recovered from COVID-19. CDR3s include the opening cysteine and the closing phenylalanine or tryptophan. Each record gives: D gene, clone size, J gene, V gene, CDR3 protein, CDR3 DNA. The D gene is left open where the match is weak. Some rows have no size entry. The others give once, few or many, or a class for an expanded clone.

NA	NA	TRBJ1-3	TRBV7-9	CASSWSVSGNTIYF	TGTGCCAGCAGCTGGTCGGTCTCTGGAAACACCATATATTTT
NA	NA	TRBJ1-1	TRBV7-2	CASSLSGGSGAFF	TGTGCCAGCAGCTTATCGGGTGGTAGCGGCGCTTTCTTT
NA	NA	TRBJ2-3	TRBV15	CATSRGPTRDRTDTQYF	TGTGCCACCAGCAGGGGACCGACTCGAGACCGCACAGATACGCAGTATTTT
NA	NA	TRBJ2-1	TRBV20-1	CSASSVGVYDEQFF	TGCAGTGCTAGTTCTGTGGGAGTATACGATGAGCAGTTCTTC
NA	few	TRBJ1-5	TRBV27	CASSLSWDGYQPQHF	TGTGCCAGCAGTTTATCGTGGGACGGATATCAGCCCCAGCATTTT
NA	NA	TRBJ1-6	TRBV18	CASSPSYNSPLHF	TGTGCCAGCTCACCTTCCTATAATTCACCCCTCCACTTT
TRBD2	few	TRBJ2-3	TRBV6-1	CASSPGVREGRNTQYF	TGTGCCAGCAGCCCCGGGGTCCGGGAGGGCCGTAATACGCAGTATTTT
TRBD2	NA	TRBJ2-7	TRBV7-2	CASSLELAGSYEQYF	TGTGCCAGCAGCTTAGAACTAGCGGGGTCCTACGAGCAGTACTTC
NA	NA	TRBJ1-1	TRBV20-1	CSARDPGGTNTEAFF	TGCAGTGCTAGAGATCCCGGCGGGACGAACACTGAAGCTTTCTTT
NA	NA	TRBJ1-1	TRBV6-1	CASSGGGMNTEAFF	TGTGCCAGCAGTGGAGGGGGGATGAACACTGAAGCTTTCTTT
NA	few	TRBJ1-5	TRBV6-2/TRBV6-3	CASSYKGSWPQHF	TGTGCCAGCAGTTACAAAGGGTCTTGGCCCCAGCATTTT
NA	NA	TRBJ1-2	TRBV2	CASRGRVSYGYTF	TGTGCCAGCAGGGGGCGGGTCTCCTATGGCTACACCTTC
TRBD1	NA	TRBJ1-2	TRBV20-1	CSAPDREDYGYTF	TGCAGTGCTCCGGACAGGGAAGACTATGGCTACACCTTC
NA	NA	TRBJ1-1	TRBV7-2	CASSFAGSWNTEAFF	TGTGCCAGCAGCTTCGCCGGGTCCTGGAACACTGAAGCTTTCTTT
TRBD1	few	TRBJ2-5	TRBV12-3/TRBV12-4	CASRSGGRETQYF	TGTGCCAGCCGATCAGGGGGAAGGGAGACCCAGTACTTC
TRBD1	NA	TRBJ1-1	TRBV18	CASSPPSSQGAEAFF	TGTGCCAGCTCACCACCTAGTTCCCAGGGGGCTGAAGCTTTCTTT